These T cell receptor beta chains were read from a single sample in a study of circulating CD8 cells and anti-PD-1 response in melanoma. In TCRdb, the reads were re-called with MiXCR into one record per CDR3 protein. The data contain fewer than 450 distinct CDR3 sequences, around 8% of them seen just once; the ten biggest clones take up approximately 28%. The sequenced sample was CD8+ T cells from PBMCs, obtained at baseline or after one month of anti-PD-1 therapy (not recorded which). The source of these receptors is a human donor with melanoma. CDR3s include the opening cysteine and the closing phenylalanine or tryptophan. The D gene is left open where the match is weak. A row's size may be missing; if present it is once, few, many or a size class.

TRBJ1-1 | 14 | TRBV5-4 | NA | NA | CASSAKGGNAEAFF | TGTGCCAGCAGCGCTAAAGGGGGGAACGCTGAAGCTTTCTTT
TRBJ2-2 | 16 | TRBV24-1 | TRBD1 | medium-sized | CATSTIPGQDRSVLFF | TGTGCCACCAGTACCATACCGGGACAGGATCGCAGTGTGCTGTTTTTT
TRBJ1-1 | 14 | TRBV19 | NA | large | CAVRRGAWDTEAFF | TGTGCCGTGAGGCGGGGGGCATGGGACACTGAAGCTTTCTTT
TRBJ2-7 | 14 | TRBV28 | TRBD2 | NA | CASNSNRAGYEQYF | TGTGCCAGCAACTCCAATCGAGCGGGGTACGAGCAGTACTTC
TRBJ2-2 | 17 | TRBV19 | NA | hyperexpanded | CASTRTDIYAEVGELFF | TGTGCCAGTACTCGGACAGACATATACGCGGAGGTCGGGGAGCTGTTTTTT
TRBJ2-1 | 13 | TRBV25-1 | TRBD2 | large | CASSGPGGNEQFF | TGTGCCAGCAGTGGACCGGGGGGGAATGAGCAGTTCTTC
TRBJ2-1 | 14 | TRBV7-9 | TRBD2 | large | CASSSASGGNEQFF | TGTGCCAGCAGCAGCGCCTCGGGGGGGAATGAGCAGTTCTTC
TRBJ2-3 | 14 | TRBV30 | NA | large | CAWMLTQSTDTQYF | TGTGCCTGGATGCTGACACAGAGCACAGATACGCAGTATTTT
TRBJ2-3 | 15 | TRBV12-3/TRBV12-4 | NA | large | CASSYGGLGTDTQYF | TGTGCCAGCAGTTACGGGGGGCTGGGCACAGATACGCAGTATTTT
TRBJ2-7 | 12 | TRBV2 | TRBD1 | NA | CATTGSPYEQYF | TGTGCCACGACAGGGTCGCCCTACGAGCAGTACTTC
TRBJ1-1 | 15 | TRBV5-5 | NA | medium-sized | CASSLVGKLNTEAFF | TGTGCCAGCAGCTTGGTGGGGAAATTGAACACTGAAGCTTTCTTT